The 23 T cell receptor beta chains below come from one sample, sequenced in a study of cytomegalovirus exposure and HLA in healthy donors. In the PCR, 60 Vbeta and 13 Jbeta primers were used. TCRdb's copy holds only in-frame clones and misses some; the assay was immunoSEQ multiplex PCR. The table lists roughly 250,000 clones, 70% to 90% of them singletons. The sample was PBMCs. The receptor source for this set is a woman in her 40s in good health and CMV-seropositive.

The table lists this clone with a few counts. The identical CDR3 is also encoded by other nucleotide sequences in the sample. CDR3 sequence reads: CASSLGQGNYGYTF. For the CDR3, the DNA is TGTGCCAGCAGCCTGGGACAGGGGAACTATGGCTACACCTTC. This rearrangement joins TRBV28 to TRBJ1-2; the match to TRBD1 covers 10 bases. J lost 2 bases, V lost 6 bases, and 3 bases had no gene match. CDR1 MDHEN and CDR2 SYDVKM come from the germline V gene. The CDR3 sequence is 14 residues long.

The genes are TRBV4-3 and TRBJ2-7; 8 bases map to TRBD2. CDR1 is LGHNA and CDR2 is YSLEER in the germline V gene. V trimming: 5 bases; J trimming: 4 bases; junction bases outside the gene matches: 10. This CDR3 has 15 amino acids. Written as DNA, the CDR3 is TGCGCCAGCAGCTTCGGGAGGGCCTTTACGTACGAGCAGTACTTC. Translation gives CASSFGRAFTYEQYF.

This chain joins TRBV27 and TRBJ1-6; possible D gene TRBD1, 5 bases. Trimming removed 3 bases at V and 0 bases at J, with 12 bases between. The CDR3 has 17 amino acids. The germline V gene encodes CDR1 MNHEY and CDR2 SMNVEV (reference sequence). The CDR3 here is CASSLWGRSSYNSPLHF. As DNA, the CDR3 is TGTGCCAGCAGTTTGTGGGGCAGAAGCTCCTATAATTCACCCCTCCACTTT.

The chain combines TRBV15 with TRBJ2-1, with TRBD2 identical over 8 bases. Germline CDR1 reads LNHNV; CDR2 reads YYDKDF (reference sequence). This CDR3 is 14 amino acids long. Trimming at V came to 4 bases and at J to 6 bases, leaving 5 bases not matched to a gene. Written as DNA, the CDR3 is TGTGCCACCAGCACCGGGACTAGTCGCAATGAGCAGTTCTTC. Its translation: CATSTGTSRNEQFF.

The chain joins TRBV10-3 to TRBJ2-3; 9 positions agree with TRBD1. J lost 4 bases, V lost 5 bases, and 13 bases had no gene match. The CDR3 has 17 residues. Germline assignment: CDR1 ENHRY and CDR2 SYGVKD. CDR3: CAISPRDRALAADTQYF. The CDR3 DNA reads as TGTGCCATCAGTCCTAGGGACAGGGCCCTGGCGGCAGATACGCAGTATTTT.

On this clone itself: Other DNA sequences in the sample encode the same CDR3. The rearrangement links TRBV7-2 to TRBJ2-7; D uncertain. The CDR3 sequence is 14 residues long. The germline V and J ends were trimmed by 1 base and 2 bases, with 9 bases remaining between them. Looked up from germline, CDR1 is SGHTA and CDR2 is FQGNSA. The chain's CDR3 is CASSLGGGTYEQYF. CDR3 nucleotide sequence: TGTGCCAGCAGCTTAGGAGGTGGCACCTACGAGCAGTACTTC.

In nucleotides, the CDR3 is TGTGCCAGCAGCTTAACTAGCGGGAGTACCGGGGAGCTGTTTTTT. Protein: CASSLTSGSTGELFF. V and J are TRBV7-3 and TRBJ2-2, with TRBD2 identical over 9 bases. V trimming: 0 bases; J trimming: 5 bases; junction bases outside the gene matches: 1. The germline V gene has CDR1 SGHTA and CDR2 FQGTGA. This CDR3 spans 15 amino acids.

The rearrangement joins TRBV4-3 to TRBJ2-3; 11 bases line up with TRBD2. The CDR3 sequence is 18 residues long. The J segment lost 2 bases and the V segment lost 1 base, leaving 8 bases of the junction unmatched. CDR1 LGHNA and CDR2 YSLEER come from the germline V gene. The CDR3, as DNA: TGCGCCAGCAGCCAAGTCATCGGGACTAGCGGCGACACAGATACGCAGTATTTT. Translating it yields CASSQVIGTSGDTDTQYF.

V gene TRBV7-9 combines with J gene TRBJ2-3; tentatively, D is TRBD1 (6 bases). Germline V gene data show CDR1 as SEHNR and CDR2 as FQNEAQ (reference sequence). Trimming shortened V by 2 bases and J by 5 bases, and 11 bases separated the two germline ends. The length of the CDR3 is 14 residues. In DNA, the CDR3 is TGTGCCAGCAGCTTAACAGGGAGTCAAGATACGCAGTATTTT. It codes for CASSLTGSQDTQYF.

The V call is TRBV7-9, the J call TRBJ2-3, with 11 bases that match TRBD2. The CDR3 is 15 amino acids. The germline CDR1 and CDR2 sequences are SEHNR and FQNEAQ (reference sequence). The trim removed 4 bases at V and 5 bases at J, leaving 5 bases unmatched. The CDR3 loop is CASSYSGRAEDTQYF. The CDR3 region has the DNA TGTGCCAGCAGCTATAGCGGGAGGGCCGAAGATACGCAGTATTTT.

V and J are TRBV19 and TRBJ1-1, with 7 bases fitting TRBD1. This CDR3 has 18 residues. Losses at the gene ends were 6 bases for V and 2 bases for J; bases not matched to a gene: 18. Per germline, CDR1 LNHDA and CDR2 SQIVND (reference sequence). For the CDR3, the DNA is TGTGCCAGTAGCCTCCTTATCGGCGGACAGGCCCCAAACACTGAAGCTTTCTTT. It yields the protein CASSLLIGGQAPNTEAFF. Full variable domain (rest looked up from reference TRBV19 and TRBJ1-1): DGGITQSPKYLFRKEGQNVTLSCEQNLNHDAMYWYRQDPGQGLRLIYYSQIVNDFQKGDIAEGYSVSREKKESFPLTVTSAQKNPTAFYLCASSLLIGGQAPNTEAFFGQGTRLTVV.

This clone was counted a single time. This chain links TRBV5-1 with TRBJ2-7, with a possible D match to TRBD2 (6 bases). The CDR3 runs 21 residues. The V gene lost 4 bases and the J gene lost 0 bases, with 32 bases spanning the gap. Germline assignment: CDR1 SGHRS and CDR2 YFSETQ. CDR3 sequence reads: CASSPRPGTSLAAGSSYEQYF. As DNA, the CDR3 is TGCGCCAGCAGCCCTCGTCCAGGAACAAGTTTAGCGGCAGGGTCCTCCTACGAGCAGTACTTC. The full variable domain, in which reference TRBV5-1 and TRBJ2-7 provide the parts outside the CDR3, is KAGVTQTPRYLIKTRGQQVTLSCSPISGHRSVSWYQQTPGQGLQFLFEYFSETQRNKGNFPGRFSGRQFSNSRSEMNVSTLELGDSALYLCASSPRPGTSLAAGSSYEQYFGPGTRLTVT.

The chain carries TRBV7-2 and TRBJ2-1; D is uncertain. Trimming took 2 bases from V and 10 from J, leaving 9 bases between them. Germline assignment: CDR1 SGHTA and CDR2 FQGNSA. The CDR3 spans 12 residues. The CDR3 region is CASSLKPGEQFF. The CDR3 DNA follows: TGTGCCAGCAGCTTAAAACCCGGGGAGCAGTTCTTC.

CDR3 DNA: TGTGCCAGCAGCTTAACCCCGGGACTAGCGGTTGAGCAGTACTTC. Encoded protein: CASSLTPGLAVEQYF. The V call is TRBV7-3, the J call TRBJ2-7; TRBD2 matches at 11 bases. V was pared by 0 bases and J by 7 bases, with 5 bases of the junction left unmatched. CDR1 is SGHTA, CDR2 FQGTGA, per germline. The CDR3 has 15 residues.

This chain uses TRBV5-1 with TRBJ1-1, with a possible D match to TRBD1 (6 bases). The CDR3 has 15 residues. The germline V gene has CDR1 SGHRS and CDR2 YFSETQ. Trimming left V 4 bases short and J 0 bases short, with 13 bases between. The CDR3 reads CASSPGQSMNTEAFF. The CDR3 DNA reads TGCGCCAGCAGCCCCGGACAGAGCATGAACACTGAAGCTTTCTTT.

DNA for the CDR3: TGTGCCAGCAGTGAAGCCCAGCGGGGACACAATGAGCAGTTCTTC. Translated: CASSEAQRGHNEQFF. This chain joins TRBV25-1 and TRBJ2-1, with TRBD2 identical over 7 bases. Germline CDR1 reads MGHDK; CDR2 reads SYGVNS. The CDR3 runs 15 residues. The V segment lost 2 bases and the J segment 5 bases; nucleotides outside the gene matches: 6.

This clone was recorded only once. The chain carries TRBV19 and TRBJ2-2; D possibly corresponds to TRBD1 (6 bases). The germline V gene encodes CDR1 LNHDA and CDR2 SQIVND (reference sequence). This CDR3 has 14 amino acids. Trimming left V 3 bases short and J 4 bases short, with 9 bases between. CDR3 in DNA: TGTGCCAGTAGTATCTCAGGGGCCACCGGGGAGCTGTTTTTT. It specifies CASSISGATGELFF.

This sequence joins TRBV7-2 and TRBJ1-5, with D hard to call. The CDR3 loop spans 14 amino acids. Looked up from germline, CDR1 is SGHTA and CDR2 is FQGNSA. With 1 base removed from V and 3 bases from J, the gap between germline ends came to 7 bases. The CDR3 reads CASSLERYNQPQHF. CDR3 DNA: TGTGCCAGCAGCTTAGAACGGTACAATCAGCCCCAGCATTTT.

In DNA form, the CDR3 reads TGCAGCTACCGGACTAGCGGGACTTCTAGCACAGATACGCAGTATTTT. This encodes CSYRTSGTSSTDTQYF. The chain recombines TRBV29-1 with TRBJ2-3; 12 bases agree with TRBD2. J was trimmed by 0 bases and V by 8 bases; bases with no gene match: 9. Germline V CDR1 and CDR2: SQVTM, ANQGSEA. The CDR3 contains 16 residues.

The V gene is TRBV6-1, the J gene TRBJ2-3; D call uncertain. V lost 3 bases and J lost 0, with 10 bases in between. Germline V gene lookup returns CDR1 MNHNS and CDR2 SASEGT. CDR3 size: 15 residues. The CDR3 protein is CASSDRGPSTDTQYF. CDR3 coding DNA: TGTGCCAGCAGTGATCGAGGCCCCAGCACAGATACGCAGTATTTT.

This rearrangement joins TRBV2 to TRBJ2-7; 10 bases are a match to TRBD2. Germline V gives CDR1 SNHLY, CDR2 FYNNEI. The CDR3 has 15 amino acids. With V trimmed by 5 bases and J by 0 bases, 4 bases remained unmatched. DNA of the CDR3: TGTGCCAGCAGTAGGACTAGCGGAAGCTCCTACGAGCAGTACTTC. Protein: CASSRTSGSSYEQYF.

The V and J genes are TRBV15 and TRBJ1-4; 11 nucleotides line up with TRBD1. CDR1 is LNHNV, CDR2 YYDKDF, per germline (reference sequence). Trimming at V came to 4 bases and at J to 2 bases, leaving 12 bases not matched to a gene. This CDR3 is built from 19 residues. The CDR3 sequence is CATSIGRWTGGVTNEKLFF. The CDR3 DNA reads TGTGCCACCAGCATAGGGAGATGGACAGGGGGCGTTACTAATGAAAAACTGTTTTTT.

The chain recombines TRBV28 with TRBJ2-5; D not resolved. V lost 4 bases to trimming and J lost 1 base, with 16 bases between them. Per germline, CDR1 MDHEN and CDR2 SYDVKM. This CDR3 spans 16 amino acids. CDR3 bases: TGTGCCAGCAGTTCCACCACTCTTAACCGCCAAGAGACCCAGTACTTC. Protein product: CASSSTTLNRQETQYF.